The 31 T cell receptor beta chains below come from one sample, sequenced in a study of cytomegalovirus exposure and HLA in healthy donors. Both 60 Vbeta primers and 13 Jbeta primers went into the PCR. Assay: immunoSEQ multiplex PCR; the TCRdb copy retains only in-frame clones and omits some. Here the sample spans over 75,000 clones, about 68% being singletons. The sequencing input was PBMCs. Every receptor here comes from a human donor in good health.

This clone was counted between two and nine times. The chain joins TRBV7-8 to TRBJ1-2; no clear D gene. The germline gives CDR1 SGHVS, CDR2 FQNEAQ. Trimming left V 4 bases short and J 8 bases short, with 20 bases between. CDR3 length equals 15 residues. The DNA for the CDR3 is TGTGCCAGCAGCTCAATACTTGGGAGCGCGAGGGGCTACACCTTC. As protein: CASSSILGSARGYTF.

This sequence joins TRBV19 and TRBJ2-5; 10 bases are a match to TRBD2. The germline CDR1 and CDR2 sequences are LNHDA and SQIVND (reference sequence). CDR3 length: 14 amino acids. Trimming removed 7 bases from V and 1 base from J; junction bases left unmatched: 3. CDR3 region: CASMLAGVQETQYF. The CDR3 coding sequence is TGTGCCAGTATGCTAGCGGGGGTCCAAGAGACCCAGTACTTC.

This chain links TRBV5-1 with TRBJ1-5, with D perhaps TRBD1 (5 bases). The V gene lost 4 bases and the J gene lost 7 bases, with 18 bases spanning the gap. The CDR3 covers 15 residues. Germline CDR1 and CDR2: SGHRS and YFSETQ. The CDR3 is CASSPEGGARQPQHF. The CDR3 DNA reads TGCGCCAGCAGCCCGGAGGGAGGGGCGCGACAGCCCCAGCATTTT.

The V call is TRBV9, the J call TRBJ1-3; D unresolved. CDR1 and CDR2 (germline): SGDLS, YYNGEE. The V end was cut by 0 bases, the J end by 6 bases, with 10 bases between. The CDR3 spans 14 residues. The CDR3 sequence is CASSVGVTTNTIYF. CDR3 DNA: TGTGCCAGCAGCGTAGGAGTGACTACAAACACCATATATTTT. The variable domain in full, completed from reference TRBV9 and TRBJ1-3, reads DSGVTQTPKHLITATGQRVTLRCSPRSGDLSVYWYQQSLDQGLQFLIQYYNGEERAKGNILERFSAQQFPDLHSELNLSSLELGDSALYFCASSVGVTTNTIYFGEGSWLTVV.

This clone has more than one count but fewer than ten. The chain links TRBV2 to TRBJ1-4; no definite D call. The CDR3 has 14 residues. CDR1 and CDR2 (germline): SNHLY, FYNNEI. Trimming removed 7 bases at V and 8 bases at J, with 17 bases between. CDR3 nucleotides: TGTGCCAGCAAGAGGGTGCGGGCCCAAGAAAAACTGTTTTTT. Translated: CASKRVRAQEKLFF.

Here the CDR3 DNA reads TGTGCCAGCAGTCGGGGGACTAGCGGCTCCAATGAGCAGTTCTTC. Its protein is CASSRGTSGSNEQFF. The chain carries TRBV6-1 and TRBJ2-1; 11 bases agree with TRBD2. Germline V CDR1 and CDR2: MNHNS, SASEGT. The CDR3 loop spans 15 amino acids. V was clipped by 5 bases and J by 6 bases; unmatched bases: 6.

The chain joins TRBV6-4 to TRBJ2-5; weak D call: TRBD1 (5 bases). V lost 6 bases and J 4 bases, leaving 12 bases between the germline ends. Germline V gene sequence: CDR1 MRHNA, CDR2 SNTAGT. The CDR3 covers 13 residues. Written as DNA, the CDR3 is TGTGCCAGCAGCGCGGTTAGGGGAGAGACCCAGTACTTC. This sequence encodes CASSAVRGETQYF.

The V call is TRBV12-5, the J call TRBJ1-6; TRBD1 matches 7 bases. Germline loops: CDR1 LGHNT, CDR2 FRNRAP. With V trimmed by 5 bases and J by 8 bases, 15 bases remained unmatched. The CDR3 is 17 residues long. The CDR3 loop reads CASGQWGRDRGYSPLHF. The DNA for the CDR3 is TGTGCTAGTGGTCAATGGGGGCGGGACAGAGGATATTCACCCCTCCACTTT.

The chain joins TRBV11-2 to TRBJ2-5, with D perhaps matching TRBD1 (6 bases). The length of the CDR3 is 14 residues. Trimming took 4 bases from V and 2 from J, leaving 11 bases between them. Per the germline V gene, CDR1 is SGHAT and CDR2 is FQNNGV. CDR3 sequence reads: CASSSRTAQETQYF. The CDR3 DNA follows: TGTGCCAGCAGCTCTCGGACAGCTCAAGAGACCCAGTACTTC.

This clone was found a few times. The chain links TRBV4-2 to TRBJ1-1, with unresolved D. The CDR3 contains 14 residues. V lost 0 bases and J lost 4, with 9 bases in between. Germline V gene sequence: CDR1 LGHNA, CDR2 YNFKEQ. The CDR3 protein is CASSQDPAPTEAFF. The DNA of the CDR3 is TGTGCCAGCAGCCAAGATCCAGCGCCCACTGAAGCTTTCTTT.

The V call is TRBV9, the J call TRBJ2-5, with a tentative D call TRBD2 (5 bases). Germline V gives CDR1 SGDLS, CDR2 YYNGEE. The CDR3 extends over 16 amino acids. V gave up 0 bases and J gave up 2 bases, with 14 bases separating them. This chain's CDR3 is CASSVVLGEGQETQYF. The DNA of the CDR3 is TGTGCCAGCAGCGTAGTGTTGGGTGAGGGACAAGAGACCCAGTACTTC.

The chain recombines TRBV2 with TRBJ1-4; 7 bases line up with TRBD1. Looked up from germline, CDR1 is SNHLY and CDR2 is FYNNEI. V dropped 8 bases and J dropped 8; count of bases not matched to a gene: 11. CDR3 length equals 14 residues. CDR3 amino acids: CASLTGDSGEKLFF. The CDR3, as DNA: TGTGCCAGCCTCACCGGGGACAGTGGAGAAAAACTGTTTTTT.

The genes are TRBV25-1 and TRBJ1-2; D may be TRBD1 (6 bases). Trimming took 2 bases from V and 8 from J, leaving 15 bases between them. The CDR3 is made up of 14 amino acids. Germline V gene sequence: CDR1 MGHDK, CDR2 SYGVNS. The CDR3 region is CASSEQVARGGYTF. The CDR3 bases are TGTGCCAGCAGTGAACAGGTGGCCAGGGGCGGCTACACCTTC.

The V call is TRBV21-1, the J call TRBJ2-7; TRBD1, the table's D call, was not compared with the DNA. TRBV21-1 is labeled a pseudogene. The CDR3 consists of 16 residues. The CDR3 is CASSKERDRSSYEQYF. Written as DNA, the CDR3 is TGTGCCAGCAGCAAAGAAAGAGACAGGAGCTCCTACGAGCAGTACTTC.

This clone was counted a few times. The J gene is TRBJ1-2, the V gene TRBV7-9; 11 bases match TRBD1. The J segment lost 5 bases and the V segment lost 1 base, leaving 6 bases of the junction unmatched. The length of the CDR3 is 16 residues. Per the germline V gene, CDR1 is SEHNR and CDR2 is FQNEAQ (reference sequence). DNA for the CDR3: TGTGCCAGCAGCTTAGACGGACAGGGGGCTTATTATGGCTACACCTTC. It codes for CASSLDGQGAYYGYTF. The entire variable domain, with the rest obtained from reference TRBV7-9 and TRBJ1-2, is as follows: DTGVSQNPRHKITKRGQNVTFRCDPISEHNRLYWYRQTLGQGPEFLTYFQNEAQLEKSRLLSDRFSAERPKGSFSTLEIQRTEQGDSAMYLCASSLDGQGAYYGYTFGSGTRLTVV.

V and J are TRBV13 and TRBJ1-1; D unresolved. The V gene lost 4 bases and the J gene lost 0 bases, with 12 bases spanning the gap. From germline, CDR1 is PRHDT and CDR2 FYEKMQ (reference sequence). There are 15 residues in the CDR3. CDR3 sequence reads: CASSWVYGVNTEAFF. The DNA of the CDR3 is TGTGCCAGCAGCTGGGTATACGGGGTGAACACTGAAGCTTTCTTT.

The CDR3 loop is CASSPSTGNNEQFF. The CDR3 DNA reads TGTGCCAGCAGCCCATCCACAGGCAACAATGAGCAGTTCTTC. The chain carries TRBV4-2 and TRBJ2-1, with D possibly matching TRBD1 (5 bases). Trimming left V 4 bases short and J 5 bases short, with 12 bases between. The CDR3 covers 14 residues. Germline V gene data show CDR1 as LGHNA and CDR2 as YNFKEQ.

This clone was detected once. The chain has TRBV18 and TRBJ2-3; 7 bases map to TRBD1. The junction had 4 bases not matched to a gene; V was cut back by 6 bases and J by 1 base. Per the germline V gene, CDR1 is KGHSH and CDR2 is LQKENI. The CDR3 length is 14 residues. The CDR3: CASSRGQGTDTQYF. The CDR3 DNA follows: TGTGCCAGCTCGCGCGGACAGGGCACAGATACGCAGTATTTT.

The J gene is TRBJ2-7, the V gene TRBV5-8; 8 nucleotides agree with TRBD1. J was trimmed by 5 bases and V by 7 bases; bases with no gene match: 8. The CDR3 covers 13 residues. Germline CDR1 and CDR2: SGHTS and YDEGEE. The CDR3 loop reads CASGRDRYHEQYF. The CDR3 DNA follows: TGTGCCAGCGGCCGGGACAGGTACCACGAGCAGTACTTC.

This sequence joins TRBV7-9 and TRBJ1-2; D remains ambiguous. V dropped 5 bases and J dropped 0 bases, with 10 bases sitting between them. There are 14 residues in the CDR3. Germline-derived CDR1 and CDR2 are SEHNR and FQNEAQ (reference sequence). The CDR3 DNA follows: TGTGCCAGCAGCCTACTCGGAGCTAACTATGGCTACACCTTC. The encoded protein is CASSLLGANYGYTF.

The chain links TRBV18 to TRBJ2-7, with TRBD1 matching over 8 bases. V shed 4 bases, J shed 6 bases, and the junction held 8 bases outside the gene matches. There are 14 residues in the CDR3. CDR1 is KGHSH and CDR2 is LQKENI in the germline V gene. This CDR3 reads CASSRPGGFGEQYF. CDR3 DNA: TGTGCCAGCTCACGGCCAGGGGGCTTCGGCGAGCAGTACTTC.

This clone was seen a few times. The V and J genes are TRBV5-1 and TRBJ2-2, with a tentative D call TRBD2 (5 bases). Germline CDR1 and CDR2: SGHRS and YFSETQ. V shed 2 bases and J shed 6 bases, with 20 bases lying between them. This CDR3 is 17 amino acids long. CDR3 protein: CASSFTQPGLRAGELFF. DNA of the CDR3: TGCGCCAGCAGCTTCACCCAACCGGGCCTGAGGGCCGGGGAGCTGTTTTTT.

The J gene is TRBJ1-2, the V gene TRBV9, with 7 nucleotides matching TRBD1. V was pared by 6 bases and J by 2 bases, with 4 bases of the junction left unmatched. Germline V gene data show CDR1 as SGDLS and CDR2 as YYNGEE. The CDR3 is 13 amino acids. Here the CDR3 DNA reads TGTGCCAGCAAGGGGGCAATAAACTATGGCTACACCTTC. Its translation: CASKGAINYGYTF.

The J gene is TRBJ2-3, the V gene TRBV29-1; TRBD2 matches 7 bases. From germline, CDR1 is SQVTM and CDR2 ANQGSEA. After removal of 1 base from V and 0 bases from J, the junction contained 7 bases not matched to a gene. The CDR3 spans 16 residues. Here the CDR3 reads CSVEGLPAGSTDTQYF. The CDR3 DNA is TGCAGCGTTGAAGGCCTTCCAGCGGGGAGCACAGATACGCAGTATTTT.

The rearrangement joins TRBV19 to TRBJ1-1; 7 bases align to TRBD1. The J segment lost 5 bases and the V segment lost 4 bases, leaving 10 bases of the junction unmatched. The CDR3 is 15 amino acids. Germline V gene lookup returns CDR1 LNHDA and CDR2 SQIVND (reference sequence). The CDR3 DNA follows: TGTGCCAGTAGTACACGACAGGGATCGGGGACTGAAGCTTTCTTT. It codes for CASSTRQGSGTEAFF.

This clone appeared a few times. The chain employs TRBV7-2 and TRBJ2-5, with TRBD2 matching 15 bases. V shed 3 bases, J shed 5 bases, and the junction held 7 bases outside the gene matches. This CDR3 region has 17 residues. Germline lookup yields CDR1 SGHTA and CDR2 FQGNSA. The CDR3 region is CASSFWTSGGAGETQYF. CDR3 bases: TGTGCCAGCAGCTTTTGGACTAGCGGGGGGGCCGGGGAGACCCAGTACTTC.

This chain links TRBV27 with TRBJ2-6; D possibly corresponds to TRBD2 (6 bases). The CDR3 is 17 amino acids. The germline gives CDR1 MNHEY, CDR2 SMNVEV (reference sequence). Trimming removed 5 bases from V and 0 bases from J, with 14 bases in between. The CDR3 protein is CASSPRGGDSGANVLTF. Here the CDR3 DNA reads TGTGCCAGCAGTCCTCGTGGAGGGGACTCTGGGGCCAACGTCCTGACTTTC.

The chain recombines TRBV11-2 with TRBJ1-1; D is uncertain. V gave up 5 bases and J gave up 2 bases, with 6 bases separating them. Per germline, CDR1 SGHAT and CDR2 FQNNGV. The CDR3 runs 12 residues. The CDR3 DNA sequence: TGTGCCAGCAGCCCCATTAACACTGAAGCTTTCTTT. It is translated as CASSPINTEAFF. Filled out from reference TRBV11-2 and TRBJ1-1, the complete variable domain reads EAGVAQSPRYKIIEKRQSVAFWCNPISGHATLYWYQQILGQGPKLLIQFQNNGVVDDSQLPKDRFSAERLKGVDSTLKIQPAKLEDSAVYLCASSPINTEAFFGQGTRLTVV.

The CDR3 loop is CASSALRDRDSARSRSGNTIYF. The CDR3 DNA reads TGTGCCAGCAGCGCCCTACGCGATAGGGACAGCGCCCGTTCCCGCTCTGGAAACACCATATATTTT. V is TRBV9 and J is TRBJ1-3; TRBD1 aligns across 7 bases. The CDR3 is 22 residues long. V shed 3 bases, J shed 0 bases, and the junction held 24 bases outside the gene matches. CDR1 and CDR2 (germline): SGDLS, YYNGEE.

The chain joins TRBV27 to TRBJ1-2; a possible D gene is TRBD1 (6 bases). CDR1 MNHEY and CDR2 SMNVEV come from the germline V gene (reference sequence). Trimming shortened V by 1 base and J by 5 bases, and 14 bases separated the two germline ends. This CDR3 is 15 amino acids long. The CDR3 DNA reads TGTGCCAGCAGTTTATTCAGGGGATTAGGGTATGGCTACACCTTC. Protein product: CASSLFRGLGYGYTF.

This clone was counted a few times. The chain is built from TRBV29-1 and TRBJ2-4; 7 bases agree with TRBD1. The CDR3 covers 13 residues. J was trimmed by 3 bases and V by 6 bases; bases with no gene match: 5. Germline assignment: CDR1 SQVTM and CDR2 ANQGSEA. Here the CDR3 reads CSVAYRGKNIQYF. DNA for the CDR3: TGCAGCGTAGCCTACAGGGGCAAAAACATTCAGTACTTC.